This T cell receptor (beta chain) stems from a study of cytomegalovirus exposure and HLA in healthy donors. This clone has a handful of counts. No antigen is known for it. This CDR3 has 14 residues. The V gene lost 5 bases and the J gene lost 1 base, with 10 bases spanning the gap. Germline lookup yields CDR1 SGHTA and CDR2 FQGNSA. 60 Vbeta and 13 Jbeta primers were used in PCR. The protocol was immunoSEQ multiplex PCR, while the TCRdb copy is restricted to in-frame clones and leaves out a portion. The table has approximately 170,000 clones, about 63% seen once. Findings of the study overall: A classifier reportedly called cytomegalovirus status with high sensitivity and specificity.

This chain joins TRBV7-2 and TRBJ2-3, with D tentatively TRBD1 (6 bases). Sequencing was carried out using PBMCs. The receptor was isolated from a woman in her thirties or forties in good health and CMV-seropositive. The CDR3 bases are TGTGCCAGCAGCCTTAGACAGGGCACAGATACGCAGTATTTT. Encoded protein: CASSLRQGTDTQYF.